A selection of T cell receptor beta chains follows, all from one sample in a study of T cell responses to AZD1222 COVID-19 vaccine. TCRdb keeps only in-frame clones here, not all; method: immunoSEQ multiplex PCR. Of approximately 100,000 clones listed, roughly nine tenths are singletons. The sample here was peripheral blood, taken on day 0 of AZD1222 vaccination. All receptors come from an adult in good health. Both conserved end residues are part of each CDR3. Each record gives: J gene, D gene, clone size, V gene, CDR3 DNA, CDR3 protein. The D gene is left open where the match is weak. A row's size may be missing; if present it is once, few, many or a size class.

TRBJ1-4	TRBD1	once	TRBV5-1	TGCGCCAGCAGCTCACAGGGGTTACCAACTAATGAAAAACTGTTTTTT	CASSSQGLPTNEKLFF
TRBJ2-7	.	.	TRBV21-1	TGTGCCAGCAGCAAAGGGACGACTGCTGGGGAGCAGTACTTC	CASSKGTTAGEQYF
TRBJ1-5	TRBD1	.	TRBV5-5	TGTGCCAGCAGCCCGGTCCGGACAGGGGAACAGCCCCAGCATTTT	CASSPVRTGEQPQHF
TRBJ2-5	TRBD2	.	TRBV7-2	TGTGCCAGCAGCTTAGGACTAGCGGGGGGTCTCCAAGAGACCCAGTACTTC	CASSLGLAGGLQETQYF
TRBJ1-4	.	.	TRBV18	TGTGCCAGCTCACCTCGGACAGAACTATATGAAAAACTGTTTTTT	CASSPRTELYEKLFF
TRBJ2-1	.	.	TRBV7-9	TGTGCCAGCAGCTTAGGTGGCAGACTCAATGAGCAGTTCTTC	CASSLGGRLNEQFF
TRBJ1-2	.	.	TRBV28	TGTGCCAGCAGTTTGCCAACAGGGAACGGAAACTATGGCTACACCTTC	CASSLPTGNGNYGYTF
TRBJ2-4	.	.	TRBV10-2	TGCGCCAGCAGTGGTGCGATCCAGTACTTC	CASSGAIQYF
TRBJ1-1	TRBD1	.	TRBV7-2	TGTGCCAGCAGCTTCGGGACAGGGCTTTTAAACACTGAAGCTTTCTTT	CASSFGTGLLNTEAFF
TRBJ2-3	TRBD2	.	TRBV4-3	TGCGCCAGCAGCCCAAAGGTGGCGGGGGGCACAGATACGCAGTATTTT	CASSPKVAGGTDTQYF
TRBJ2-7	.	once	TRBV4-1	TGCGCCAGCAGCCAAGATGTTCGACAGGCGAGGAAGTACTTC	CASSQDVRQARKYF
TRBJ1-6	.	.	TRBV5-4	TGTGCCAGCGGAGGGGCCAGGGCTAATTCACCCCTCCACTTT	CASGGARANSPLHF
TRBJ2-4	.	.	TRBV18	TGTGCCAGCTCACCAAGGAGGGAAAACATTCAGTACTTC	CASSPRRENIQYF
TRBJ1-5	TRBD1	.	TRBV7-2	TGTGCCAGCAGCCAGACAGGGGAATGGGGTCAGCCCCAGCATTTT	CASSQTGEWGQPQHF
TRBJ1-1	TRBD1	.	TRBV6-5	TGTGCCAGCTTAGGACCGGGACAGGGGACTGAAGCTTTCTTT	CASLGPGQGTEAFF
TRBJ2-7	.	.	TRBV4-1	TGCGCCAGCAGCCACCAAGGGACGGGGAACGAGCAGTACTTC	CASSHQGTGNEQYF
TRBJ1-4	.	.	TRBV19	TGTGCCAGTAGTATTAGGGAGCGCGGGGAACTTAATGAAAAACTGTTTTTT	CASSIRERGELNEKLFF
TRBJ1-2	.	.	TRBV28	TGTGCCAGCATGGACAGCCTCGCGTATGGCTACACCTTC	CASMDSLAYGYTF
TRBJ2-7	TRBD1	.	TRBV28	TGTGCCAGCAGTTGGGTTGGGACAGGGGCCTACGAGCAGTACTTC	CASSWVGTGAYEQYF
TRBJ2-5	TRBD1	.	TRBV5-6	TGTGCCAGCAGCTTGGCGGCAGGGGGCTTTAGGGAGACCCAGTACTTC	CASSLAAGGFRETQYF
TRBJ1-5	.	.	TRBV9	TGTGCCAGCAGCGTAGGGCCCACAGGCAATCAGCCCCAGCATTTT	CASSVGPTGNQPQHF
TRBJ1-2	TRBD1	.	TRBV7-2	TGTGCCAGCAGCTTAGACGGGACAGGGGTACGGTACGGCTACACCTTC	CASSLDGTGVRYGYTF
TRBJ2-1	.	.	TRBV7-6	TGTGCCAGCAGTACTACAGGAAGCTCCTACAATGAGCAGTTCTTC	CASSTTGSSYNEQFF
TRBJ1-4	.	.	TRBV27	TGTGCCAGCAGACCAACTGGTGGAGAAAAACTGTTTTTT	CASRPTGGEKLFF
TRBJ2-3	TRBD2	.	TRBV7-2	TGTGCCAGCAGCTTAGCCGGGACTAGCGGCACAGATACGCAGTATTTT	CASSLAGTSGTDTQYF
TRBJ1-2	.	.	TRBV5-8	TGTGCCAGCAGCTGGAGGGTGGGCTACACCTTC	CASSWRVGYTF
TRBJ2-5	TRBD2	.	TRBV7-3	TGTGCCAGCAGCTTAACTGGACACGGGGGGGAGACCCAGTACTTC	CASSLTGHGGETQYF
TRBJ1-1	.	.	TRBV10-3	TGTGCCATCAGTGAGTCTGGAGGGGGTCACACTGAAGCTTTCTTT	CAISESGGGHTEAFF
TRBJ2-5	TRBD2	.	TRBV5-4	TGTGCCAGCAGCCCGGGACTAGGTGAGACCCAGTACTTC	CASSPGLGETQYF
TRBJ1-2	TRBD1	.	TRBV19	TGTGCCAGTAGACCGGACAGGGAAAGACATGGCTACACCTTC	CASRPDRERHGYTF
TRBJ2-3	.	.	TRBV19	TGTGCCAGTAGTATCGATGCAGGCACAGATACGCAGTATTTT	CASSIDAGTDTQYF
TRBJ1-4	.	.	TRBV7-6	TGTGCCAGCAGCTTAGGGGGTTCAGATGAAAAACTGTTTTTT	CASSLGGSDEKLFF
TRBJ1-6	TRBD1	.	TRBV5-1	TGCGCCAGCAGCTCTCGACAGGGGAAGGGTTCACCCCTCCACTTT	CASSSRQGKGSPLHF
TRBJ2-7	TRBD1	.	TRBV9	TGTGCCAGCAGCTTCAGGACAGGGGGTGGTAGCGAGCAGTACTTC	CASSFRTGGGSEQYF
TRBJ2-2	.	.	TRBV19	TGTGCCAGTACTCTATCGGCAGCAGCGAACACCGGGGAGCTGTTTTTT	CASTLSAAANTGELFF
TRBJ2-7	.	.	TRBV7-3	TGTGCCAGCAGCCTGGAAGAGGTGGGCTCCTACGAGCAGTACTTC	CASSLEEVGSYEQYF
TRBJ2-5	TRBD1	.	TRBV11-1	TGTGCCAGCAGCTTAGACAGGGGGTTAAAGACCCAGTACTTC	CASSLDRGLKTQYF
TRBJ1-3	.	.	TRBV11-2	TGTGCCAGCACCAAAACGCTTAGCTCTGGAAACACCATATATTTT	CASTKTLSSGNTIYF